These 5 T cell receptor beta chains originate from one sample sequenced in a study of cytomegalovirus exposure and HLA in healthy donors. 13 Jbeta primers and 60 Vbeta primers were used for the PCR. Data came from immunoSEQ multiplex PCR; TCRdb stores just in-frame clones and leaves some out. Of 150,000 or so clones in the sample, approximately 85% were seen once. The sequenced sample was PBMCs. The receptors here all came from a man between 18 and 29 years old in good health and CMV-seropositive.

This clone was detected a few times. The chain is built from TRBV6-1 and TRBJ1-4, with 7 bases aligning to TRBD1. The CDR3 is 15 amino acids. CDR1 and CDR2 (germline): MNHNS, SASEGT. J was trimmed by 4 bases and V by 6 bases; bases with no gene match: 8. CDR3 DNA sequence: TGTGCCAGCAGGGGGGACAGTCGAAGTAATGAAAAACTGTTTTTT. Protein sequence: CASRGDSRSNEKLFF.

This chain uses TRBV5-1 with TRBJ2-7; a possible D gene is TRBD1 (6 bases). The CDR3 loop spans 15 amino acids. Germline values: CDR1 SGHRS, CDR2 YFSETQ. Between the trimmed V and J ends, which lost 2 bases and 2 bases, there was a span of 14 bases. CDR3 sequence (DNA): TGCGCCAGCAGCTTAGGGGGATTGGGAGCCTACGAGCAGTACTTC. It translates to CASSLGGLGAYEQYF.

The chain links TRBV19 to TRBJ2-7, with TRBD1 identical over 10 bases. The CDR3 is 14 amino acids. Germline V gene data show CDR1 as LNHDA and CDR2 as SQIVND (reference sequence). V shed 6 bases, J shed 3 bases, and the junction held 5 bases outside the gene matches. The chain's CDR3 is CASSPGQGIYEQYF. The CDR3 region has the DNA TGTGCCAGTAGCCCGGGACAGGGGATCTACGAGCAGTACTTC.

The V call is TRBV4-1, the J call TRBJ1-6; D possibly corresponds to TRBD1 (6 bases). Trimming shortened V by 0 bases and J by 4 bases, and 19 bases separated the two germline ends. Germline V gives CDR1 MGHRA, CDR2 YSYEKL. This CDR3 has 19 residues. The CDR3 DNA sequence: TGCGCCAGCAGCCAAGAGGGGGCAGTATCCTCGGTTTATAATTCACCCCTCCACTTT. The encoded protein is CASSQEGAVSSVYNSPLHF.

In this sample, this clone turned up once. The V call is TRBV2, the J call TRBJ1-6; perhaps TRBD1 as D (5 bases). The CDR3 is made up of 14 amino acids. Trimming cost V 4 bases and J 7 bases, with 11 bases left between them. Germline assignment: CDR1 SNHLY and CDR2 FYNNEI. The CDR3 reads CASSVDGGNSPLHF. The CDR3 region has the DNA TGTGCCAGCAGTGTGGACGGGGGGAATTCACCCCTCCACTTT.